One and the same sample provided the 10 T cell receptor beta chains below, sequenced in a study of T cells in Graves' hyperthyroidism and ophthalmopathy. Regions amplified from RNA transcripts were the TCR beta CDR3 regions. First-round RT-PCR with HTBI primers amplified the TCR CDR3 region. TCRdb reprocessed the multiplex PCR reads with MiXCR, giving one entry per CDR3 protein. This sample carries around 720,000 distinct CDR3 sequences, 35% of them seen once, and the ten largest clones take around a third. The sequenced sample was blood. Receptors originate from a middle-aged woman with Graves' hyperthyroidism.

This clonotype was recorded at least ten times. The V call is TRBV11-2, the J call TRBJ2-5; no reliable D call. V shed 0 bases and J shed 5 bases, with 13 bases lying between them. The CDR3 is 15 residues long. The V gene's germline CDR1 is SGHAT and CDR2 FQNNGV. The chain's CDR3 is CASSLEVSMRETQYF. CDR3 coding DNA: TGTGCCAGCAGCTTAGAGGTGTCGATGAGGGAGACCCAGTACTTC. Full variable domain (rest looked up from reference TRBV11-2 and TRBJ2-5): EAGVAQSPRYKIIEKRQSVAFWCNPISGHATLYWYQQILGQGPKLLIQFQNNGVVDDSQLPKDRFSAERLKGVDSTLKIQPAKLEDSAVYLCASSLEVSMRETQYFGPGTRLLVL.

This clonotype was detected a few times. The chain employs TRBV12-3 or TRBV12-4 and TRBJ2-7; D not resolved. The CDR3 contains 14 residues. V was trimmed by 3 bases and J by 2 bases, leaving 11 bases between them. As DNA, the CDR3 is TGTGCCAGCAGTTTCAGTAGCACCACCTACGAGCAGTACTTC. Translation: CASSFSSTTYEQYF.

The CDR3 region is CASSVIGLAGSNTGELFF. The CDR3 DNA sequence: TGTGCCAGCAGTGTGATCGGACTAGCGGGTTCGAACACCGGGGAGCTGTTTTTT. The chain combines TRBV2 with TRBJ2-2; TRBD2 aligns across 11 bases. V lost 4 bases to trimming and J lost 0 bases; unmatched junction nucleotides: 7. Germline V lookup: CDR1 SNHLY, CDR2 FYNNEI. The CDR3 covers 18 residues.

The genes are TRBV4-3 and TRBJ1-1; weak D call: TRBD1 (6 bases). The CDR3 totals 15 residues. Per germline, CDR1 LGHNA and CDR2 YSLEER. The V gene lost 1 base and the J gene lost 4 bases, with 13 bases spanning the gap. This chain's CDR3 is CASSQVPGGGTEAFF. As DNA, the CDR3 is TGCGCCAGCAGCCAAGTTCCTGGGGGCGGCACTGAAGCTTTCTTT.

The rearrangement joins TRBV6-5 to TRBJ1-1; tentatively, D is TRBD1 (6 bases). Germline CDR1 reads MNHEY; CDR2 reads SVGAGI. The CDR3 sequence is 13 residues long. V was clipped by 7 bases and J by 7 bases, with 16 bases between them. Here the CDR3 DNA reads TGTGCCAGCACCCAGACAGGTCGTGGTGAAGCTTTCTTT. Translation gives CASTQTGRGEAFF.

The V and J genes are TRBV7-2 and TRBJ1-2; D remains unclear. The germline V gene has CDR1 SGHTA and CDR2 FQGNSA. V lost 1 base and J lost 5, with 8 bases in between. The CDR3 has 13 amino acids. The CDR3 is CASSLVVEYGYTF. CDR3 sequence (DNA): TGTGCCAGCAGCTTAGTTGTCGAATATGGCTACACCTTC.

This clonotype has more than one count but fewer than ten. CDR3 sequence (DNA): TGTGCCAGCAGTTTACCGGGACAGTCCATCTACGAGCAGTACTTC. Translated, it gives CASSLPGQSIYEQYF. The chain employs TRBV28 and TRBJ2-7; 7 nucleotides align to TRBD1. The length of the CDR3 is 15 residues. Looked up from germline, CDR1 is MDHEN and CDR2 is SYDVKM. V shed 2 bases and J 3 bases; nucleotides not matched to a gene: 7. Supplemented by reference TRBV28 and TRBJ2-7, the full variable domain reads DVKVTQSSRYLVKRTGEKVFLECVQDMDHENMFWYRQDPGLGLRLIYFSYDVKMKEKGDIPEGYSVSREKKERFSLILESASTNQTSMYLCASSLPGQSIYEQYFGPGTRLTVT.

In this sample, this clonotype turned up once. The CDR3 does not end in the conserved phenylalanine or tryptophan, so this is likely a read error. The V call is TRBV10-3, the J call TRBJ1-1; tentatively, D is TRBD1 (5 bases). Germline V gene lookup returns CDR1 ENHRY and CDR2 SYGVKD. The V end lost 10 bases, the J end lost 11 bases, and 14 bases lay between the germline ends. CDR3 length: 10 amino acids. The CDR3 loop reads CASRRGIAFL. The DNA of the CDR3 is TGTGCCAGCAGGCGGGGCATCGCTTTCTTA.

This clonotype was counted only a few times. J is TRBJ2-7 and V is TRBV7-9, with 9 bases that match TRBD2. CDR1 is SEHNR and CDR2 is FQNEAQ in the germline V gene (reference sequence). The V and J ends lost 5 bases and 5 bases, in that order; junction bases with no gene match: 7. The CDR3 has 14 amino acids. In DNA, the CDR3 is TGTGCCAGCAGCAGTAGCGGGAGCGGCCACGAGCAGTACTTC. It translates to CASSSSGSGHEQYF.

The chain couples TRBV2 to TRBJ1-1; 10 bases map to TRBD1. This CDR3 is 16 amino acids long. Trimming removed 4 bases from V and 5 bases from J; junction bases left unmatched: 10. Per germline, CDR1 SNHLY and CDR2 FYNNEI. CDR3 bases: TGTGCCAGCAGTGTTCACCGGGACAGGGGCTTAACTGAAGCTTTCTTT. Protein: CASSVHRDRGLTEAFF.